One and the same sample provided the 15 T cell receptor beta chains below, sequenced in a study of cytomegalovirus exposure and HLA in healthy donors. The PCR contained 60 Vbeta and 13 Jbeta primers. Using immunoSEQ multiplex PCR, the repertoire was profiled, and TCRdb retains in-frame clones only, with some absent. The profile shows about 170,000 clones, around 73% of them singletons. Sequencing input: PBMCs. Receptors originate from a woman under 30 in good health and CMV-seropositive.

Details on this clone: The sample contains more than one DNA sequence encoding this CDR3. The chain recombines TRBV5-4 with TRBJ2-3; D possibly corresponds to TRBD2 (6 bases). Trimming left V 0 bases short and J 0 bases short, with 8 bases between. CDR3 length equals 15 residues. Germline lookup yields CDR1 SGHNT and CDR2 YYREEE (reference sequence). CDR3 DNA: TGTGCCAGCAGCTTGGCCGGGACTAGCACAGATACGCAGTATTTT. It specifies CASSLAGTSTDTQYF. The entire variable domain, with the rest obtained from reference TRBV5-4 and TRBJ2-3, is as follows: ETGVTQSPTHLIKTRGQQVTLRCSSQSGHNTVSWYQQALGQGPQFIFQYYREEENGRGNFPPRFSGLQFPNYSSELNVNALELDDSALYLCASSLAGTSTDTQYFGPGTRLTVL.

The chain employs TRBV5-5 and TRBJ2-7, with D maybe TRBD1 (5 bases). The germline V gene has CDR1 SGHKS and CDR2 YYEKEE (reference sequence). Trimming left V 0 bases short and J 4 bases short, with 14 bases between. This CDR3 has 15 residues. The CDR3, as DNA: TGTGCCAGCAGCTTGGAGTGGCAGGGATTTTACGAGCAGTACTTC. Translation gives CASSLEWQGFYEQYF. Full variable domain (missing parts from reference TRBV5-5 and TRBJ2-7): DAGVTQSPTHLIKTRGQQVTLRCSPISGHKSVSWYQQVLGQGPQFIFQYYEKEERGRGNFPDRFSARQFPNYSSELNVNALLLGDSALYLCASSLEWQGFYEQYFGPGTRLTVT.

On this clone itself: Compared with germline, one end of the junction differs, possibly owing to a read error. The V call is TRBV5-1, the J call TRBJ2-1; D is uncertain. Looked up from germline, CDR1 is SGHRS and CDR2 is YFSETQ. CDR3 length equals 15 residues. The CDR3 loop is CASSFQQSSYNVQFF. In DNA form, the CDR3 reads TGCGCCAGCAGCTTCCAACAGAGCTCCTACAATGTGCAGTTCTTC.

This clone has only a few counts. This rearrangement joins TRBV2 to TRBJ2-1; TRBD2 matches at 11 bases. The germline CDR1 and CDR2 sequences are SNHLY and FYNNEI. V was pared by 5 bases and J by 3 bases, with 6 bases of the junction left unmatched. The CDR3 is 16 amino acids. CDR3: CASSPLAGGLYNEQFF. DNA of the CDR3: TGTGCCAGCAGTCCTCTAGCGGGGGGACTCTACAATGAGCAGTTCTTC.

This chain links TRBV7-2 with TRBJ1-6; possibly TRBD1 for D (5 bases). The V gene's germline CDR1 is SGHTA and CDR2 FQGNSA. The V gene lost 1 base and the J gene lost 10 bases, with 14 bases spanning the gap. This CDR3 is 15 amino acids long. CDR3 DNA: TGTGCCAGCAGCTTAGGGGGGAGGGGTTTGTCACCCCTCCACTTT. This sequence encodes CASSLGGRGLSPLHF.

The rearrangement links TRBV30 to TRBJ2-4; TRBD2 matches 10 bases. CDR1 is GTSNPN, CDR2 SVGIG, per germline (reference sequence). V gave up 1 base and J gave up 1 base; unmatched junction bases: 4. The CDR3 sequence is 16 residues long. The CDR3 sequence: CAWSASGGAAKNIQYF. In DNA form, the CDR3 reads TGTGCCTGGAGTGCGAGCGGGGGGGCTGCCAAAAACATTCAGTACTTC.

The J gene is TRBJ1-1, the V gene TRBV30, with unresolved D. V was trimmed by 5 bases and J by 5 bases, leaving 15 bases between them. CDR3 length: 13 amino acids. CDR1 is GTSNPN and CDR2 is SVGIG in the germline V gene (reference sequence). CDR3 sequence: CAWGEGWDTEAFF. CDR3 coding DNA: TGTGCCTGGGGGGAGGGTTGGGATACTGAAGCTTTCTTT.

The chain carries TRBV18 and TRBJ1-5; 9 positions match TRBD1. This CDR3 spans 15 amino acids. The V gene end was trimmed by 3 bases and the J gene end by 4 bases; junction bases not matched to a gene: 4. The germline CDR1 and CDR2 sequences are KGHSH and LQKENI. This chain's CDR3 is CASSPDRGENQPQHF. The CDR3 DNA sequence: TGTGCCAGCTCACCGGACAGGGGTGAGAATCAGCCCCAGCATTTT.

In DNA, the CDR3 is TGTGCCAGCTCACCACCGGGCTTGAGTGAAAAACTGTTTTTT. Translated: CASSPPGLSEKLFF. This chain joins TRBV18 and TRBJ1-4; no firm D call. The CDR3 extends over 14 amino acids. Looked up from germline, CDR1 is KGHSH and CDR2 is LQKENI. The ends were cut back, 0 bases at V and 7 bases at J, with 9 bases in the middle.

V gene TRBV7-2 combines with J gene TRBJ2-7; a possible D gene is TRBD2 (7 bases). In germline, CDR1 is SGHTA, CDR2 FQGNSA. The CDR3 is 16 residues long. V was trimmed by 1 base and J by 0 bases, leaving 13 bases between them. CDR3 residues: CASSLDGGQGSYEQYF. The DNA of the CDR3 is TGTGCCAGCAGCTTAGACGGGGGGCAAGGCTCCTACGAGCAGTACTTC. The full variable domain, completed using reference TRBV7-2 and TRBJ2-7, is GAGVSQSPSNKVTEKGKDVELRCDPISGHTALYWYRQSLGQGLEFLIYFQGNSAPDKSGLPSDRFSAERTGGSVSTLTIQRTQQEDSAVYLCASSLDGGQGSYEQYFGPGTRLTVT.

The chain combines TRBV4-2 with TRBJ2-1; 10 nucleotides align to TRBD2. The V gene end was trimmed by 1 base and the J gene end by 9 bases; junction bases not matched to a gene: 6. Germline V gene sequence: CDR1 LGHNA, CDR2 YNFKEQ. The CDR3 sequence is 15 residues long. The CDR3 DNA reads as TGTGCCAGCAGCCAAGTAAGCGGGGGGGTCAGTGAGCAGTTCTTC. As protein: CASSQVSGGVSEQFF.

The gene calls are TRBV19 and TRBJ2-1; a weak D match, TRBD1 (6 bases). Germline lookup yields CDR1 LNHDA and CDR2 SQIVND (reference sequence). The CDR3 is 15 residues long. Trimming pared 3 bases from V and 6 bases from J, leaving 15 bases between. In DNA, the CDR3 is TGTGCCAGTAGTATCGACAGGTCTTTAGGCAATGAGCAGTTCTTC. Protein: CASSIDRSLGNEQFF.

This chain connects TRBV5-1 to TRBJ2-1; D is perhaps TRBD1 (6 bases). Germline-derived CDR1 and CDR2 are SGHRS and YFSETQ. Trimming cost V 6 bases and J 0 bases, with 19 bases left between them. This CDR3 has 17 residues. CDR3 DNA: TGCGCCAGCACTCTTGGACAGACAATAGCCTCCTACAATGAGCAGTTCTTC. It translates to CASTLGQTIASYNEQFF.

This clone was found once. CDR3 sequence (DNA): TGTGCCAGCAGCCTAAGGACAGGGGACCATGGCTACACCTTC. Its protein product is CASSLRTGDHGYTF. The chain carries TRBV7-2 and TRBJ1-2, with 9 bases identical to TRBD1. The V and J ends lost 5 bases and 6 bases, in that order; junction bases with no gene match: 7. Germline V gene data show CDR1 as SGHTA and CDR2 as FQGNSA. The CDR3 length is 14 residues.

The chain carries TRBV30 and TRBJ1-4; a possible D gene is TRBD1 (5 bases). Trimming took 2 bases from V and 6 from J, leaving 13 bases between them. The CDR3 totals 14 residues. CDR1 and CDR2 (germline): GTSNPN, SVGIG (reference sequence). CDR3 protein: CAWSPTGGYEKLFF. The CDR3 DNA follows: TGTGCCTGGAGTCCTACAGGAGGGTATGAAAAACTGTTTTTT.